These T cell receptor beta chains were read from a single sample in a study of blood T cells in healthy people across ages. TCRdb used MiXCR to reprocess the 5' RACE reads, holding one entry per CDR3 protein. The sample contains nearly 1 million distinct CDR3 sequences, roughly half of which appear only once. Sequencing was performed on blood. The source is an older woman in good health. Each CDR3 is given with its conserved first and last residue. Each record gives: J gene, D gene, clone size, V gene, CDR3 length, CDR3 protein, CDR3 DNA. D genes are given only for firm matches. Not all rows give a size; the values are once, few, many and, for expanded clones, a class.

TRBJ2-2,NA,NA,TRBV9,14,CASSVVGESGELFF,TGTGCCAGCAGCGTAGTTGGGGAGAGCGGGGAGCTGTTTTTT
TRBJ1-4,NA,NA,TRBV4-2,14,CASSQEGTNEKLFF,TGTGCCAGCAGCCAAGAGGGGACTAATGAAAAACTGTTTTTT
TRBJ2-6,TRBD1,NA,TRBV20-1,17,CSASSTGLSSGANVLTF,TGCAGTGCTTCCTCGACAGGGTTGAGCTCTGGGGCCAACGTCCTGACTTTC
TRBJ2-5,TRBD2,NA,TRBV14,15,CASSYSGGSIETQYF,TGTGCCAGCAGCTATTCGGGCGGGAGTATAGAGACCCAGTACTTC
TRBJ2-5,NA,NA,TRBV21-1,14,CASMWARVKETQYF,TGTGCCAGCATGTGGGCACGGGTCAAAGAGACCCAGTACTTC
TRBJ2-1,NA,NA,TRBV20-1,16,CSALNDGSEGYNEQFF,TGCAGTGCTCTCAACGACGGGAGTGAAGGCTACAATGAGCAGTTCTTC
TRBJ2-3,NA,few,TRBV6-2/TRBV6-3,14,CASSRRRSTDTQYF,TGTGCCAGCAGTCGCAGGAGAAGCACAGATACGCAGTATTTT
TRBJ2-2,NA,many,TRBV7-8,15,CASSLAVGNTGELFF,TGTGCCAGCAGCTTAGCCGTAGGGAACACCGGGGAGCTGTTTTTT
TRBJ2-5,NA,few,TRBV12-3/TRBV12-4,14,CASSLQGNQETQYF,TGTGCCAGCAGTTTACAGGGGAACCAAGAGACCCAGTACTTC
TRBJ2-7,NA,NA,TRBV29-1,11,CSGRSTGEQYF,TGCAGCGGGCGGAGTACGGGGGAGCAGTACTTC
TRBJ2-1,TRBD2,NA,TRBV20-1,16,CSASAGLAVSYNEQFF,TGCAGTGCTAGCGCGGGACTAGCGGTCTCCTACAATGAGCAGTTCTTC
TRBJ1-2,NA,once,TRBV19,13,CASKEGLGYGYTF,TGTGCCAGTAAAGAGGGCCTCGGCTATGGCTACACCTTC
TRBJ2-1,NA,NA,TRBV11-2,14,CASSLERANLKQFF,TGTGCCAGCAGCTTAGAGAGGGCCAATTTGAAGCAGTTCTTC
TRBJ2-1,NA,few,TRBV6-2/TRBV6-3,14,CASRTLRSYNEQFF,TGTGCCAGCAGAACCCTAAGATCCTACAATGAGCAGTTCTTC
TRBJ2-5,TRBD1,NA,TRBV2,13,CASIAGTGKLAYF,TGTGCCAGCATTGCCGGGACAGGGAAGTTAGCGTACTTC
TRBJ2-1,NA,few,TRBV29-1,13,CSVEDSLGGVQFF,TGCAGCGTTGAAGATAGTCTAGGAGGGGTGCAGTTCTTC
TRBJ1-2,TRBD1,NA,TRBV27,17,CASSFWTGGQLNYGYTF,TGTGCCAGCAGTTTTTGGACAGGGGGCCAACTAAACTATGGCTACACCTTC
TRBJ2-5,TRBD2,NA,TRBV15,16,CATSRDRTRPGGTQYF,TGTGCCACCAGCAGAGATCGGACTAGACCCGGGGGGACCCAGTACTTC
TRBJ2-7,NA,NA,TRBV28,15,CASSVMGLGSYEQYF,TGTGCCAGCAGCGTTATGGGACTTGGCTCCTACGAGCAGTACTTC
TRBJ1-1,NA,NA,TRBV15,14,CATSPSVTGTEAFF,TGTGCCACCAGCCCTTCCGTGACTGGCACTGAAGCTTTCTTT
TRBJ2-1,NA,once,TRBV12-3/TRBV12-4,15,CASSLTAQEINEQFF,TGTGCCAGCAGTTTAACGGCACAGGAGATCAATGAGCAGTTCTTC
TRBJ2-5,TRBD1,few,TRBV6-5,17,CASSYSTGGAPWKTQYF,TGTGCCAGCAGTTACTCGACAGGGGGCGCTCCGTGGAAGACCCAGTACTTC
TRBJ1-2,NA,NA,TRBV6-6,16,CASSYWAPGEGDGYTF,TGTGCCAGCAGTTACTGGGCCCCAGGAGAGGGGGATGGCTACACCTTC
TRBJ2-7,NA,few,TRBV4-1,15,CASSQVDSFQYEQYF,TGCGCCAGCAGCCAAGTGGACTCCTTCCAGTACGAGCAGTACTTC
TRBJ2-7,NA,NA,TRBV4-3,15,CASSQDPTRGYEQYF,TGCGCCAGCAGCCAAGACCCGACCCGAGGCTACGAGCAGTACTTC
TRBJ2-3,NA,once,TRBV20-1,15,CSALRSPDTTDTQYF,TGCAGTGCGCTGAGGTCCCCAGATACCACAGATACGCAGTATTTT
TRBJ2-1,TRBD2,few,TRBV5-1,20,CASSSTGWREGQPDYNEQFF,TGCGCCAGCAGCTCAACCGGTTGGCGGGAGGGCCAACCGGACTACAATGAGCAGTTCTTC
TRBJ2-5,NA,many,TRBV7-2,11,CASTLFETQYF,TGTGCCAGCACCCTTTTTGAGACCCAGTACTTC
TRBJ1-2,NA,NA,TRBV7-3,14,CASSLGGAQNGYTF,TGTGCCAGCAGCTTAGGGGGGGCGCAGAATGGCTACACCTTC
TRBJ2-5,TRBD1,NA,TRBV25-1,15,CASSHTDRVRETQYF,TGTGCCAGCAGCCATACCGACAGGGTCCGAGAGACCCAGTACTTC
TRBJ1-2,TRBD1,NA,TRBV25-1,14,CASSTAGTEVGYTF,TGTGCCAGCAGTACTGCCGGGACAGAGGTCGGCTACACCTTC
TRBJ2-5,NA,NA,TRBV7-6,13,CASSLNHGETQYF,TGTGCCAGCAGCTTAAACCACGGGGAGACCCAGTACTTC
TRBJ2-5,TRBD1,NA,TRBV5-1,13,CASYGQGAQAQYF,TGCGCCAGCTACGGACAGGGAGCCCAGGCCCAGTACTTC
TRBJ2-5,NA,few,TRBV4-1,12,CASSQGALTQYF,TGCGCCAGCAGCCAAGGGGCTCTGACCCAGTACTTC
TRBJ2-1,TRBD2,NA,TRBV29-1,15,CSVDHRSSGNNEQFF,TGCAGCGTTGATCATCGGTCTAGCGGGAACAATGAGCAGTTCTTC
TRBJ2-7,NA,NA,TRBV11-2,15,CASSGAETGAYEQYF,TGTGCCAGCAGCGGCGCCGAGACAGGAGCCTACGAGCAGTACTTC
TRBJ2-2,NA,NA,TRBV4-1,16,CASSHLTTLQGGELFF,TGCGCCAGCAGCCATCTGACGACGTTACAAGGAGGGGAGCTGTTTTTT